The present TCR beta chain was sequenced within a study of blood T cells in healthy people across ages. Researchers collected 9.5 to 10 milliliters of peripheral blood from every single donor. The CDR3 totals 15 residues. With V trimmed by 5 bases and J by 2 bases, 9 bases remained unmatched. Germline CDR1 is SQVTM and CDR2 is ANQGSEA. Then a second PCR, running roughly 7 to 11 cycles, was carried out with a sample-barcoded 5' primer and a J-beta primer mix. TCRdb reanalysed the 5' RACE reads using MiXCR and keeps one entry per CDR3 protein. Seen here are roughly 680,000 distinct CDR3 sequences, under 25% observed once, and the top ten hold about 3.6%.

Sequencing input: blood. The receptor was derived from a man in his 70s in good health. This sequence joins TRBV29-1 and TRBJ1-1, with 9 bases that match TRBD1. Here the CDR3 DNA reads TGCAGCGTTCTCCCCCGGGACAGGGAAAACACTGAAGCTTTCTTT. It is translated as CSVLPRDRENTEAFF.